The following is a TCR beta chain sequence with its context. What it binds is not known. The data originate from a study of T cell responses to AZD1222 COVID-19 vaccine. Across the whole study: Pooled together were second doses at about 4 or about 12 weeks.

Study-wide results and caveats: Donors were mostly white British, more females; clonal diversity possibly underestimated. Rises in breadth and depth of Spike-specific TCRs came after two AZD1222 doses.

The CDR3 totals 15 residues. Germline CDR1 is SEHNR and CDR2 is FQNEAQ (reference sequence). The germline V and J ends were trimmed by 1 base and 2 bases, with 9 bases remaining between them. Only in-frame clones appear in the TCRdb table, and some are missing; sequencing was by immunoSEQ multiplex PCR. Of 100,000 to 150,000 clones listed, more than 85% are singletons. The chain carries TRBV7-9 and TRBJ1-3; D possibly corresponds to TRBD1 (5 bases). Sample: peripheral blood, taken on day 0 of AZD1222 vaccination. The sequence was obtained from an adult in good health. CDR3 protein: CASSLEGFTGNTIYF. The CDR3 DNA reads TGTGCCAGCAGCTTAGAGGGGTTCACTGGAAACACCATATATTTT.